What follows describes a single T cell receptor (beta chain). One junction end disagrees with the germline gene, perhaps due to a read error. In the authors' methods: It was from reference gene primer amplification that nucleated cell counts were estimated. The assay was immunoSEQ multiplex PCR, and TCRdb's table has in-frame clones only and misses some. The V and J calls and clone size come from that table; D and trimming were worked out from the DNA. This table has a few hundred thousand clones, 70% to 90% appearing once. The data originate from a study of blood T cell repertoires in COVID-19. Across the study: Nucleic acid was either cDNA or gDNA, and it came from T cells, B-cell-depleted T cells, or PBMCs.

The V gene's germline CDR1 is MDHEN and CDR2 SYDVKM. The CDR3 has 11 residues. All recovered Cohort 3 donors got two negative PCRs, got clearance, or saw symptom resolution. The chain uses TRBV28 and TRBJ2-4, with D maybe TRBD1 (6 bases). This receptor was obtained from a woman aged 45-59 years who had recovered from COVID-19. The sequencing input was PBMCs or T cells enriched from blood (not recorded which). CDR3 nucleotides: TGTGCCAGCAGTTCTACCAGGGGCCGGCACTTC. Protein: CASSSTRGRHF.